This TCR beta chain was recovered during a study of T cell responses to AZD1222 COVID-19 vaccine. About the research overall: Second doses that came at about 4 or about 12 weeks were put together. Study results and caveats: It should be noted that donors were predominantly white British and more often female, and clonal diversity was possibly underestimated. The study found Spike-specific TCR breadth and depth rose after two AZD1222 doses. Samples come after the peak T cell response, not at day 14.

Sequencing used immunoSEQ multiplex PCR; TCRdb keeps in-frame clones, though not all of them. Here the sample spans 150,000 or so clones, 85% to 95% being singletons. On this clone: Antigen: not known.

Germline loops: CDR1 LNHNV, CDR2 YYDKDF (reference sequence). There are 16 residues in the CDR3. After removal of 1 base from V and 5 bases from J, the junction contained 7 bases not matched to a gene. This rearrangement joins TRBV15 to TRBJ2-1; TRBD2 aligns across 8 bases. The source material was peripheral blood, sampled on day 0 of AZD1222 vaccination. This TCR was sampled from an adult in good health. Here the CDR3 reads CATSRGRGALDNEQFF. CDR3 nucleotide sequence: TGTGCCACCAGCAGAGGGCGGGGGGCGTTGGACAATGAGCAGTTCTTC.